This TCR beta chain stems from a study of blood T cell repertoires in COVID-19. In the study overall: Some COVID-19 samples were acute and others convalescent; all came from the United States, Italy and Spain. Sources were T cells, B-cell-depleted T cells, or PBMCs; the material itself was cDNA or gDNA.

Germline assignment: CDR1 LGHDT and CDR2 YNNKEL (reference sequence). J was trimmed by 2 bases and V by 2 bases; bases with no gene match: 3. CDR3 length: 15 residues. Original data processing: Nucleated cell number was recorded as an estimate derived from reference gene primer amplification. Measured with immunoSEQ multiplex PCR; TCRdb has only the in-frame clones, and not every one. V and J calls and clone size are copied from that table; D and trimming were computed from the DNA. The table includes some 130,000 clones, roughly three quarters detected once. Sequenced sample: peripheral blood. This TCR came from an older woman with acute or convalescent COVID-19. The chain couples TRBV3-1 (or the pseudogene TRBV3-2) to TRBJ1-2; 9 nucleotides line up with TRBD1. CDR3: CASSQPGQGNYGYTF. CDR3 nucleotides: TGTGCCAGCAGCCAACCGGGACAGGGAAACTATGGCTACACCTTC.